This entry features one TCR beta chain sequence. Its antigen remains undetermined. No base-level quality is on record; no much larger clone is a single base apart. The sample comes from a study of immunodeficiency (dated by TCRdb to 2018 to 2020). For the wider study: Repertoire analysis was done to look for VDJ recombination defects and oligoclonality.

V has 6 bases trimmed and J has 2 bases trimmed; junction bases matching no gene number 10. Taken from cysteine to phenylalanine, the CDR3 has 15 residues. Only CDR3 DNA remains: 45 bases, in frame from the first base. Via the germline V gene, CDR1 is MNHEY and CDR2 SVGAGI. Genomic DNA was isolated using the QIAamp DNA Blood Mini Kit and then sent out for immunoSEQ repertoire analysis. A standard quantity of genomic DNA template was used for amplification of CDR3 regions by multiplex PCR. PCR products were sequenced on an Illumina platform. The original pipeline was this. Alignment of sequences to a reference was performed, and V, D and J gene definitions were taken from IMGT. To eliminate PCR and sequencing errors, a nearest-neighbor clustering algorithm combined closely related sequences. V, D and J usage was examined in productive unique and total sequences using ImmunoSEQ Analyzer tools along with R version 3.6.1. What TCRdb holds here is the immuneACCESS table cut down to in-frame rearrangements. Part of the clones is not present; checked against another copy, under half of the missing clones reflect an unresolved V gene, and the others are unexplained. V and J calls and clone size follow that table, whereas D and trimming were derived from the DNA. Present in this sample are 4,000 or so clones, around 91% of which were seen just once. Of the sample, approximately 4.7% is held by the ten largest clones.

Before TCR sequencing, CD3+CD4+ T cells were sorted from fresh PBMCs. Results the study describes overall, beyond this receptor: Based on top-100 and total clonotype frequencies, severe oligoclonality was found in patient CD8+ T cells but not in patient CD4+ T cells. In the entropy comparisons of patients versus healthy controls, patients were shown as n=3 (open circles), and an effect on thymic development was only suggested as possible. Between patients and controls, productive entropy and V-J pairing of CD4+ T cells looked similar.

The sequencing sample was made of CD4+ T cells from blood. The sequence links TRBV6-5 to TRBJ2-7, with TRBD2 matching 7 junction bases. This clonotype was sampled from a human donor in good health. In nucleotides, the sequence is TGTGCCAGCAGCTCCGGCTCGGGGGGTACCTACGAGCAGTACTTC. It encodes CASSSGSGGTYEQYF.